Sequencing of this T cell receptor beta chain was carried out in a study of technical replicates of blood from a few donors (dated by TCRdb to the late 2010s). V lost 1 base and J lost 3 bases; the stretch between them is 13 bases long. The CDR3 covers 15 residues, taking in both the cysteine and the phenylalanine. Only the CDR3 portion is preserved as DNA: 45 bases, with reading frame beginning at the first base. According to the germline V gene, CDR1 reads SGHRS and CDR2 reads YFSETQ. Preparation of the library involved the immunoSEQ multiplex PCR assay. In TCRdb, the immuneACCESS table is reduced to in-frame sequences with V and J assigned. These tables do not hold every clone; where another copy was compared, an unresolved V gene accounts for under half, and the others remain unexplained. Present in this sample are about 100,000 clones, under 96% of which were seen just once. The ten largest clones take up approximately 0.21% of the sample.

Details on this clone: Its antigen specificity is not known. Qualities for individual bases were not recorded, and no much larger clone is one base off.

The sequencing input was T cells isolated from PBMCs. Recombination linked TRBV5-1 to TRBJ2-5, with a tentative D gene TRBD2 over 6 matching bases. The clonotype was recovered from a human donor in good health. Here is the DNA: TGCGCCAGCAGCTTGATTGGGACTGGGGAAGAGACCCAGTACTTC. Protein translation: CASSLIGTGEETQYF.